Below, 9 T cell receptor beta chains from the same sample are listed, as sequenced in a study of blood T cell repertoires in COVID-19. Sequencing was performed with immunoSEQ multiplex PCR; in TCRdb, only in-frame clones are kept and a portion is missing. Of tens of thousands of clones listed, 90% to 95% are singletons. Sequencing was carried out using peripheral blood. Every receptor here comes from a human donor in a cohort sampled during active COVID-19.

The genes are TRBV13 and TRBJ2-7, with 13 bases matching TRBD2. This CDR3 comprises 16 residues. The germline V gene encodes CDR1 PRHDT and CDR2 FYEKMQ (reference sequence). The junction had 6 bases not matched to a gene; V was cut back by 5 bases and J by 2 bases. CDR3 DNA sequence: TGTGCCAGCAGCCCCCGGACTAGCGGGGGAGCCTACGAGCAGTACTTC. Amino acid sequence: CASSPRTSGGAYEQYF.

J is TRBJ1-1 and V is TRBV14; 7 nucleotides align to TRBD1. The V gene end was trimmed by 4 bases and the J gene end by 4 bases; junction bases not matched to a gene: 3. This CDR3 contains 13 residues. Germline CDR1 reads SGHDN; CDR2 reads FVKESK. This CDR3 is CASSRQGITEAFF. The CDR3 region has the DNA TGTGCCAGCAGCCGACAGGGCATCACTGAAGCTTTCTTT.

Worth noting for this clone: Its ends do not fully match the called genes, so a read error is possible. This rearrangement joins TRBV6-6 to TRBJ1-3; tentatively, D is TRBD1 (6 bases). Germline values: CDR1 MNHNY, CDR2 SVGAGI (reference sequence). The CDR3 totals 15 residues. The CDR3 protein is CASSYVQGSRNTIYF. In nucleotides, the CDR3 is TGTGCCAGCAGTTATGTACAGGGCTCTAGAAACACCATATATTTT.

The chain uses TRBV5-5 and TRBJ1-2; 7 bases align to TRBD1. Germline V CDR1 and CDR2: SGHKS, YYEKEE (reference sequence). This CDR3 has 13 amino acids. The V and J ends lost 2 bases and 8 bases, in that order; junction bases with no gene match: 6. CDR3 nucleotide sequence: TGTGCCAGCAGCTTAGAGGGGGCGTCGGGCTACACCTTC. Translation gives CASSLEGASGYTF.

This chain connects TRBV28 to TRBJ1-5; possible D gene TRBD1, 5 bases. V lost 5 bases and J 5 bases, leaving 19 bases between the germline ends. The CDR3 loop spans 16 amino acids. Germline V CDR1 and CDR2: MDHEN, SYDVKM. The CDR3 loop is CASSTVAGRVDQPQHF. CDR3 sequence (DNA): TGTGCCAGCAGTACGGTCGCCGGCAGGGTGGATCAGCCCCAGCATTTT.

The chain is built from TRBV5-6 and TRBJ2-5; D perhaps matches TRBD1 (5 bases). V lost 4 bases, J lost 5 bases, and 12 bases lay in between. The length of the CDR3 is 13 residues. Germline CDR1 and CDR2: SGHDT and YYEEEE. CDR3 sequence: CASSRQGEETQYF. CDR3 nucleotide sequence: TGTGCCAGCAGCCGTCAGGGTGAGGAGACCCAGTACTTC.

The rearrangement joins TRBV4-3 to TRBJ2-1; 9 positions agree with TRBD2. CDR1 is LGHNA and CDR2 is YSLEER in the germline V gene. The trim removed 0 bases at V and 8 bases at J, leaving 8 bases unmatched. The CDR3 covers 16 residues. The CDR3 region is CASSQDQRGGAYEQFF. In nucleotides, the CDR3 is TGCGCCAGCAGCCAAGATCAGCGCGGGGGGGCCTATGAGCAGTTCTTC.

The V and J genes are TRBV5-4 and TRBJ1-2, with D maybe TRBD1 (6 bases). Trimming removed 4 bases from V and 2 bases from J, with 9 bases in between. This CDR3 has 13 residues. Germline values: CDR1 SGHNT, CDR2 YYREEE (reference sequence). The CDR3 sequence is CASSVDSNYGYTF. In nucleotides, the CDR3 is TGTGCCAGCAGCGTGGACAGCAACTATGGCTACACCTTC. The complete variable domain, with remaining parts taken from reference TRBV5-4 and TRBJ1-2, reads ETGVTQSPTHLIKTRGQQVTLRCSSQSGHNTVSWYQQALGQGPQFIFQYYREEENGRGNFPPRFSGLQFPNYSSELNVNALELDDSALYLCASSVDSNYGYTFGSGTRLTVV.

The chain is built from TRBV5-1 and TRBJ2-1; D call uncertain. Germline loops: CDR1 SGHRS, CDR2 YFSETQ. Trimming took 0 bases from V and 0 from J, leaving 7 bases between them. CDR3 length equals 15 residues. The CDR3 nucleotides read TGCGCCAGCAGCTTGGGTTTCGGCTCCTACAATGAGCAGTTCTTC. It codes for CASSLGFGSYNEQFF.